This TCR beta chain came from a study of cytomegalovirus exposure and HLA in healthy donors. Overall study: It was reported in a later analysis that the roughly 120 validation repertoires used the same platform as the 500 to 700 first-cohort repertoires. Study-wide points: Associated with cytomegalovirus, according to the listing, were 170 or so TCR beta chains.

The donors were part of the validation cohort of 95 to 150 subjects. That cohort was separate from the first cohort, which comprised fewer than 800 subjects. Trimming cost V 5 bases and J 2 bases, with 9 bases left between them. CDR3 size: 13 residues. Germline V gene data show CDR1 as SGHTA and CDR2 as FQGTGA. The assay was immunoSEQ multiplex PCR, and TCRdb's table has in-frame clones only and misses some. The table includes some 250,000 clones, around 91% detected once. Note on this clone: The antigen is not known.

This clonotype originated in a woman aged 30 to 39 in good health and CMV-seronegative. V is TRBV7-3 and J is TRBJ2-5, with a tentative D call TRBD1 (6 bases). Sequencing was performed on PBMCs. CDR3: CASSRQAQETQYF. The CDR3 DNA is TGTGCCAGCAGCCGACAGGCACAAGAGACCCAGTACTTC.